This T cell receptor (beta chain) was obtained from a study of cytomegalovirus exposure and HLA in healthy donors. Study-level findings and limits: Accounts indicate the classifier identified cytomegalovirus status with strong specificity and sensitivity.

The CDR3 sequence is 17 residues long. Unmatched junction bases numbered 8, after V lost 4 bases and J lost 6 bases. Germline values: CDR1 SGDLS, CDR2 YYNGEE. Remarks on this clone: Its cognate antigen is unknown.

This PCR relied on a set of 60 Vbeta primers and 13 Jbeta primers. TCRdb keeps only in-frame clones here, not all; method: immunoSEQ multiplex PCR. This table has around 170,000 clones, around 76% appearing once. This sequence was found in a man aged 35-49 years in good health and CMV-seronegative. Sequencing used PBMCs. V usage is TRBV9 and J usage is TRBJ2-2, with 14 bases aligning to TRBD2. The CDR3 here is CASSSDRGLAGAGELFF. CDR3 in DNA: TGTGCCAGCAGCTCGGATCGGGGACTAGCGGGAGCCGGGGAGCTGTTTTTT.